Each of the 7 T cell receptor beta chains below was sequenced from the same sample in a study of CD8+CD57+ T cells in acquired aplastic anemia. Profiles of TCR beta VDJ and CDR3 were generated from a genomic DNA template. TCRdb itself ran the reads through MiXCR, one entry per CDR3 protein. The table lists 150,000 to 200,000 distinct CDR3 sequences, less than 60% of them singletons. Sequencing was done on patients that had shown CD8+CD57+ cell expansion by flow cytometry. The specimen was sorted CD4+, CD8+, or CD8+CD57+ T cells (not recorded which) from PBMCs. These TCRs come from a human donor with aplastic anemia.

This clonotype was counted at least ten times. The CDR3 protein is CASSVESTEAFF. CDR3 sequence (DNA): TGTGCCAGCAGCGTAGAATCGACTGAAGCTTTCTTT. The chain joins TRBV9 to TRBJ1-1, with D unresolved. Between the trimmed V and J ends, which lost 0 bases and 5 bases, there was a span of 5 bases. This CDR3 is 12 amino acids long. Germline V lookup: CDR1 SGDLS, CDR2 YYNGEE.

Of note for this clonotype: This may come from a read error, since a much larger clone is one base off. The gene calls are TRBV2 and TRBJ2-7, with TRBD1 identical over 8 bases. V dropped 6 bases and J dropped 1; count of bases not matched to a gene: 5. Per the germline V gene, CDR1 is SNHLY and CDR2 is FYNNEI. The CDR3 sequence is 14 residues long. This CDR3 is CASRTGDGSYEQYF. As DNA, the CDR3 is TGTGCCAGCAGGACAGGGGACGGGTCCTACGAGCAGTACTTC.

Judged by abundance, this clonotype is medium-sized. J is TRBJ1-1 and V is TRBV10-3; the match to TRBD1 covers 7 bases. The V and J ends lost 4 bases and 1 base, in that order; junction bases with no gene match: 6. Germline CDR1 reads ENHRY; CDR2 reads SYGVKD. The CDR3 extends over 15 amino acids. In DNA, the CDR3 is TGTGCCATCAGTGCCCGACAGGGACCGAACACTGAAGCTTTCTTT. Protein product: CAISARQGPNTEAFF.

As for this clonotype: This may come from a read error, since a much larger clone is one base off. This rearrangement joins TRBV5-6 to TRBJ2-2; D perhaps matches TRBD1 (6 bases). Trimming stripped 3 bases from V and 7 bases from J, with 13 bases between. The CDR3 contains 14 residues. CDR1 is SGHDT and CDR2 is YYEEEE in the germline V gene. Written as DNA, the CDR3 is TGTGCCAGCAGCTGGACAGTGGGAAACGGGGAGCTGTTTTTT. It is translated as CASSWTVGNGELFF.

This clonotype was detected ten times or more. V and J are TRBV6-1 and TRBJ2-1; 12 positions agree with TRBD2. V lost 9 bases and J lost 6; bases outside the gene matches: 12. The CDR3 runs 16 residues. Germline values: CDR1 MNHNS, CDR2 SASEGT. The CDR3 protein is CASALAGGPSPNEQFF. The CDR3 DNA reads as TGTGCCAGTGCTCTAGCGGGAGGGCCAAGCCCCAATGAGCAGTTCTTC.

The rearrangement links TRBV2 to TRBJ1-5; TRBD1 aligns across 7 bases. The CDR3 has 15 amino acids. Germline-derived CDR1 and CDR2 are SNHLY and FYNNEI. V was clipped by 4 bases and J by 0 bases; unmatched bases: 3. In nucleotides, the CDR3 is TGTGCCAGCAGTGCCACAGGGGATAGCAATCAGCCCCAGCATTTT. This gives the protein CASSATGDSNQPQHF.

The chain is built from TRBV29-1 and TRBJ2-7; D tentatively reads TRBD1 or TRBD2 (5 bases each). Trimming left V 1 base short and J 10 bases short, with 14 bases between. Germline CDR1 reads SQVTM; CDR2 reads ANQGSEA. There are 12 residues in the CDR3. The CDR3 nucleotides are TGCAGCGTTGAAGGAGGGGCTACCGAACAGTACTTC. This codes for CSVEGGATEQYF.